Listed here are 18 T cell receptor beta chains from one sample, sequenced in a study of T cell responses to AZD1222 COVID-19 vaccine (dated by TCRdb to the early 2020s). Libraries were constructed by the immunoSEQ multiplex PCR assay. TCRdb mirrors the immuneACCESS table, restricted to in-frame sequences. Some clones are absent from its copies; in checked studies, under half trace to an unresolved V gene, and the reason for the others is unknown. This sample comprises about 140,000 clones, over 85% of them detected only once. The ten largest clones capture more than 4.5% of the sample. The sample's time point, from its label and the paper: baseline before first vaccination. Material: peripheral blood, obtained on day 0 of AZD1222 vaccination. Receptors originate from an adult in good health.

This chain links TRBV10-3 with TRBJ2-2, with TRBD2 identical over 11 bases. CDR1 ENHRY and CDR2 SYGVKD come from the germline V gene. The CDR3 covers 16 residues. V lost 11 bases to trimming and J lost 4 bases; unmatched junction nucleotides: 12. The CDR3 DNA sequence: TGTGCCGCCAGGCCTGATAGCGGGAGGGCCACCGGGGAGCTGTTTTTT. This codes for CAARPDSGRATGELFF.

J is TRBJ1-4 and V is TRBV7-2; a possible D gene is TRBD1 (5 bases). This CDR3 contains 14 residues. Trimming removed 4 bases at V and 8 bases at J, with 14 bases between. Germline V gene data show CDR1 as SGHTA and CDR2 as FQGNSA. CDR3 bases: TGTGCCAGCAGCTACCCGGGACTCACGGAAAAACTGTTTTTT. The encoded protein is CASSYPGLTEKLFF.

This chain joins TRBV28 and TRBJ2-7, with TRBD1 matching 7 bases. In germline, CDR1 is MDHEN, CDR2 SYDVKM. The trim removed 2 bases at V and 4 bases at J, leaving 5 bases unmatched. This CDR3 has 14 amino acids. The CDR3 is CASSLDRAEYEQYF. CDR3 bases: TGTGCCAGCAGTTTAGACAGGGCTGAGTACGAGCAGTACTTC.

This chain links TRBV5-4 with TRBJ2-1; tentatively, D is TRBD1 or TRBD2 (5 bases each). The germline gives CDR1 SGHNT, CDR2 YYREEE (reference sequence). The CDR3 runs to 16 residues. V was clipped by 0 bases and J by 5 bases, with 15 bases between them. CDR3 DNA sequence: TGTGCCAGCAGCTTGGAATCGGGACGGGTCAACAATGAGCAGTTCTTC. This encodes CASSLESGRVNNEQFF.

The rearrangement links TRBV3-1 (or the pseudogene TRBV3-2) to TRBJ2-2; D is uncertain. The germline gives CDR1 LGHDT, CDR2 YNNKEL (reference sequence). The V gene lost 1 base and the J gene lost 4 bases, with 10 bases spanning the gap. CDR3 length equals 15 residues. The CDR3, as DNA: TGTGCCAGCAGCCAAGTACGGAGTGGCACCGGGGAGCTGTTTTTT. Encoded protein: CASSQVRSGTGELFF.

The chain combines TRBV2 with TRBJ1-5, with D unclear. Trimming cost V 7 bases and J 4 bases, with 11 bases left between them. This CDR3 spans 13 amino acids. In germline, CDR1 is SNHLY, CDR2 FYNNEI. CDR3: CASMGEKNQPQHF. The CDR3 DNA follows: TGTGCCAGCATGGGAGAGAAAAATCAGCCCCAGCATTTT.

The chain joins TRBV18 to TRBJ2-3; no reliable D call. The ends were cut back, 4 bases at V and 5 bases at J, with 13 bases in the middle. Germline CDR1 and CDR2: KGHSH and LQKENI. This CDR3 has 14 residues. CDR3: CASSLATLGDTQYF. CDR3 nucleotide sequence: TGTGCCAGCTCACTGGCTACATTAGGAGATACGCAGTATTTT.

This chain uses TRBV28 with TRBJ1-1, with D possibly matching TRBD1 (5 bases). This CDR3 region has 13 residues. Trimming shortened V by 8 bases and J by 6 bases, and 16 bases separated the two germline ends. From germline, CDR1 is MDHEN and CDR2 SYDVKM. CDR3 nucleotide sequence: TGTGCCAGCGGTAAGGGGCGACCGGCTGAAGCTTTCTTT. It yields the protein CASGKGRPAEAFF.

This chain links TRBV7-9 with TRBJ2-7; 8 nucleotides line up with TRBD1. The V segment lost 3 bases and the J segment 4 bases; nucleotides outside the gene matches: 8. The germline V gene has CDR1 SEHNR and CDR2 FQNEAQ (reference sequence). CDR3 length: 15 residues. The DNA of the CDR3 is TGTGCCAGCAGCTTGAGGCAGGGGGCTGGGTACGAGCAGTACTTC. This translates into CASSLRQGAGYEQYF. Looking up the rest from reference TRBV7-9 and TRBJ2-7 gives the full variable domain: DTGVSQNPRHKITKRGQNVTFRCDPISEHNRLYWYRQTLGQGPEFLTYFQNEAQLEKSRLLSDRFSAERPKGSFSTLEIQRTEQGDSAMYLCASSLRQGAGYEQYFGPGTRLTVT.

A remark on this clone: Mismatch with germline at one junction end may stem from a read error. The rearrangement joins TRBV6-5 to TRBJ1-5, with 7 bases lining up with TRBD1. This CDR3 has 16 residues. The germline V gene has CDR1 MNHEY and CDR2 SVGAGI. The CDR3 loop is CASSFREAGGLQPQHF. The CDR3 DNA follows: TGTGCCAGTAGTTTCCGGGAGGCAGGGGGTCTTCAGCCCCAGCATTTT.

The CDR3 nucleotides are TGTGCCAGAAGCGGAGGAGATAAACAGGACAGCTATGGCTACACCTTC. It encodes CARSGGDKQDSYGYTF. The chain carries TRBV5-3 and TRBJ1-2, with a weak D call TRBD1 (6 bases). TRBV5-3 qualifies as an ORF whose function is uncertain. The V gene lost 4 bases and the J gene lost 4 bases, with 20 bases spanning the gap. This CDR3 is 16 amino acids long.

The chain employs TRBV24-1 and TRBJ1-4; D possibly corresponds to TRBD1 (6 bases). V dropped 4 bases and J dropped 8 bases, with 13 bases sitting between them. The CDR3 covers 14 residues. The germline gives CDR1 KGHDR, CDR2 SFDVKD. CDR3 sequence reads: CATSDSGQEEKLFF. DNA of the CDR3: TGTGCCACCAGTGACTCGGGACAAGAGGAAAAACTGTTTTTT.

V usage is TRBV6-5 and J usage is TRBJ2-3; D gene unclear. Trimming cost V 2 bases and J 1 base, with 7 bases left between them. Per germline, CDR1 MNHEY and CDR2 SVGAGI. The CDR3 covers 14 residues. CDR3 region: CASSYRVRTDTQYF. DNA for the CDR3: TGTGCCAGCAGTTACCGAGTTCGCACAGATACGCAGTATTTT.

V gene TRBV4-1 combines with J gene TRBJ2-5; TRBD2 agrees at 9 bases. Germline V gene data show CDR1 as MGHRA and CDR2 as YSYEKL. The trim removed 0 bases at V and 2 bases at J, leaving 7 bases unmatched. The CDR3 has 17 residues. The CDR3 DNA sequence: TGCGCCAGCAGCCAAGATAGGCCTAGCGGGGATCAAGAGACCCAGTACTTC. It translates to CASSQDRPSGDQETQYF.

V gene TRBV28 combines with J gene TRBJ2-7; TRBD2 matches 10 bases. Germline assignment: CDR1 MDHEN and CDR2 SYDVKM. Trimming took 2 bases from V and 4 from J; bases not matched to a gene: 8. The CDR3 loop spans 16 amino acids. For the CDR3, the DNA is TGTGCCAGCAGTTTAACTCTAGCGGGGGACCCTTACGAGCAGTACTTC. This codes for CASSLTLAGDPYEQYF.

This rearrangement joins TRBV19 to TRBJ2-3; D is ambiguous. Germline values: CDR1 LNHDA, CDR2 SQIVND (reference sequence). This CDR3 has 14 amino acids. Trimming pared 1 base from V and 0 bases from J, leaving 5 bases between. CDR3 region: CASSIGPSTDTQYF. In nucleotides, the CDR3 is TGTGCCAGTAGTATAGGGCCTAGCACAGATACGCAGTATTTT.

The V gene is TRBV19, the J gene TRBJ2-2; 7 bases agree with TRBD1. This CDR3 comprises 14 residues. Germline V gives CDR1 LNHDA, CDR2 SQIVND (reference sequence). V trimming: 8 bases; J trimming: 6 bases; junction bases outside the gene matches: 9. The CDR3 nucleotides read TGTGCCAGTTCACAGGGGCGTTCAGCCGGGGAGCTGTTTTTT. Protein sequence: CASSQGRSAGELFF. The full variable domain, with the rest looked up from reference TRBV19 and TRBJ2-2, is DGGITQSPKYLFRKEGQNVTLSCEQNLNHDAMYWYRQDPGQGLRLIYYSQIVNDFQKGDIAEGYSVSREKKESFPLTVTSAQKNPTAFYLCASSQGRSAGELFFGEGSRLTVL.

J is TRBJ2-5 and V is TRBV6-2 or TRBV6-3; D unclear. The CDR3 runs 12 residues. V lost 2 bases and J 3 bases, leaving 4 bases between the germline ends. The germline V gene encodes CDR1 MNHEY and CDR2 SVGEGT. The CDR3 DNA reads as TGTGCCAGCAGTTACGGAGAAGAGACCCAGTACTTC. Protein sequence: CASSYGEETQYF.